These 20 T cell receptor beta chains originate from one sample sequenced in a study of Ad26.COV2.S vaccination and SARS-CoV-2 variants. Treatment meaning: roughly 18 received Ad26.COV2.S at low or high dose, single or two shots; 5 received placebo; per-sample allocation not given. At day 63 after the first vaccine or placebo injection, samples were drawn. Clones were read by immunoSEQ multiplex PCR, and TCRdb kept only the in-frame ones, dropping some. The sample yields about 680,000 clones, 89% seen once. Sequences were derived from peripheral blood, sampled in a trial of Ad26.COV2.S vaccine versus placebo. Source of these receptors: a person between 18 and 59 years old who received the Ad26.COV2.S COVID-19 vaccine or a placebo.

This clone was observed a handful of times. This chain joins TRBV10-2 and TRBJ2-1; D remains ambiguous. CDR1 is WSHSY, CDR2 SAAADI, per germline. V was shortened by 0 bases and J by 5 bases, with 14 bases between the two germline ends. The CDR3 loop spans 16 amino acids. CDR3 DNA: TGCGCCAGCAGTGAGTCGAGGCCCCGGACGGACAATGAGCAGTTCTTC. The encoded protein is CASSESRPRTDNEQFF.

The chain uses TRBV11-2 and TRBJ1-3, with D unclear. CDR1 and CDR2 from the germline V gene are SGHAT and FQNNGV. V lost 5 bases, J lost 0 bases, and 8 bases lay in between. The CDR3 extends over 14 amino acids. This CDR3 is CASSARSSGNTIYF. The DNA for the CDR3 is TGTGCCAGCAGCGCTAGAAGCTCTGGAAACACCATATATTTT.

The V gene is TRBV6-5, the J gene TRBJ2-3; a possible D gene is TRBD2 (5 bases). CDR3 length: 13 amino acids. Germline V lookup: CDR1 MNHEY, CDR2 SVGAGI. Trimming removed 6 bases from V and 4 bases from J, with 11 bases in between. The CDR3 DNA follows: TGTGCCAGCAGGGAGACTAACTCAGATACGCAGTATTTT. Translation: CASRETNSDTQYF.

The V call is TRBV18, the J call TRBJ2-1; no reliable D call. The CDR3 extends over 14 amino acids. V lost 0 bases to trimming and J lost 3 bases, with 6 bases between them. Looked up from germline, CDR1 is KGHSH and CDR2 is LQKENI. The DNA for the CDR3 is TGTGCCAGCTCACCACCGATAGTCTACAATGAGCAGTTCTTC. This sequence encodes CASSPPIVYNEQFF.

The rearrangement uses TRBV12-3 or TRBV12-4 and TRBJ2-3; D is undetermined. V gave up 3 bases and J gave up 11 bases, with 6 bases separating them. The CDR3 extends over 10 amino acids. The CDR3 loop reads CASSFQRQYF. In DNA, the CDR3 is TGTGCCAGCAGTTTCCAGCGGCAGTATTTT.

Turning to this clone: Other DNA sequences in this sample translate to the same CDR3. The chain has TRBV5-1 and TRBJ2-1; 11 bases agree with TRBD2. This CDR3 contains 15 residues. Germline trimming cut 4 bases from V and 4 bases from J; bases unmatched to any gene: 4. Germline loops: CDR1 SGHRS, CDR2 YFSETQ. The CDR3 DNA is TGCGCCAGCAGCCTAGCGGGGGGCCATTACAATGAGCAGTTCTTC. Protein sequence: CASSLAGGHYNEQFF.

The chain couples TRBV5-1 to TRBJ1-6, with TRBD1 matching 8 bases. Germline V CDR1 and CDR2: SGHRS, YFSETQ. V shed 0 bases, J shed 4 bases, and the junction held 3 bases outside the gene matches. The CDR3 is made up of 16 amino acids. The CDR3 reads CASSLAGDRYNSPLHF. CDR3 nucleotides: TGCGCCAGCAGCTTGGCCGGGGACAGGTATAATTCACCCCTCCACTTT.

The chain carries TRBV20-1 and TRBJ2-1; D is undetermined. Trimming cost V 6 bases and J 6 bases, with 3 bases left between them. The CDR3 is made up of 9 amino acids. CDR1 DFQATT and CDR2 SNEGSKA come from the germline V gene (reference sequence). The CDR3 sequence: CSAGNEQFF. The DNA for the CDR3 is TGCAGTGCGGGCAATGAGCAGTTCTTC.

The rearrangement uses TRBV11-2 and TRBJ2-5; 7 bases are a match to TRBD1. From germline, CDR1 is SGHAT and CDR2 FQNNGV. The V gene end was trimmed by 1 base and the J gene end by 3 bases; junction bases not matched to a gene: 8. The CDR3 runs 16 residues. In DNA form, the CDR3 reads TGTGCCAGCAGCTTAGGAAGGGGGCCGAGAAAAGAGACCCAGTACTTC. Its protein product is CASSLGRGPRKETQYF.

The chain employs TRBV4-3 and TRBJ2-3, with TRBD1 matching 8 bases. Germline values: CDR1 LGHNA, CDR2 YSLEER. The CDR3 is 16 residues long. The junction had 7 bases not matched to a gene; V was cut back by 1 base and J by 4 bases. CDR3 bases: TGCGCCAGCAGCCAAGTGACTACAGGGGGGCCAGATACGCAGTATTTT. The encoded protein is CASSQVTTGGPDTQYF.

The chain's CDR3 is CASTPTGNYGYTF. CDR3 sequence (DNA): TGTGCCAGCACCCCAACTGGAAACTATGGCTACACCTTC. This rearrangement joins TRBV6-2 or TRBV6-3 to TRBJ1-2; D is ambiguous. Trimming stripped 7 bases from V and 2 bases from J, with 11 bases between. This CDR3 comprises 13 residues. Germline V gene data show CDR1 as MNHEY and CDR2 as SVGEGT.

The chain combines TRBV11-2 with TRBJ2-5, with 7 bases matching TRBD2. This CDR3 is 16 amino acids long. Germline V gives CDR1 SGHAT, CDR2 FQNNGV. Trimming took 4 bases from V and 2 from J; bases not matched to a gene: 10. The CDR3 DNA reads TGTGCCAGCAGCTCCGGACTAGGGAAATCGCAAGAGACCCAGTACTTC. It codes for CASSSGLGKSQETQYF.

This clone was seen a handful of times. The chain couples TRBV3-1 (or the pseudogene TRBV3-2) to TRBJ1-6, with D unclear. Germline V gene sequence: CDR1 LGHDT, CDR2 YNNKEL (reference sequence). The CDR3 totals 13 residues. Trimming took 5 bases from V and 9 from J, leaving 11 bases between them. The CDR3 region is CASSKNEGSPLHF. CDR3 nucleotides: TGTGCCAGCAGCAAAAACGAGGGTTCACCCCTCCACTTT.

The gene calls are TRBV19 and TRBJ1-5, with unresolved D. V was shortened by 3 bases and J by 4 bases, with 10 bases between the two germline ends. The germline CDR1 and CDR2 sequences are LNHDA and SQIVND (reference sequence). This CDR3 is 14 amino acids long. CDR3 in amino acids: CASSMVGFNQPQHF. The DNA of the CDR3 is TGTGCCAGTAGTATGGTAGGTTTTAATCAGCCCCAGCATTTT. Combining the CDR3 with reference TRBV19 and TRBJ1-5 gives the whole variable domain DGGITQSPKYLFRKEGQNVTLSCEQNLNHDAMYWYRQDPGQGLRLIYYSQIVNDFQKGDIAEGYSVSREKKESFPLTVTSAQKNPTAFYLCASSMVGFNQPQHFGDGTRLSIL.

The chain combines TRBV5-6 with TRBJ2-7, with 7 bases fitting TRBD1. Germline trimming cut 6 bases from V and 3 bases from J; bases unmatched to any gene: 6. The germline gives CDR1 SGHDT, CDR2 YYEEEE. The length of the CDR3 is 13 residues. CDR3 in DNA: TGTGCCAGCACCAATACAGGGGACTACGAGCAGTACTTC. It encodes CASTNTGDYEQYF.

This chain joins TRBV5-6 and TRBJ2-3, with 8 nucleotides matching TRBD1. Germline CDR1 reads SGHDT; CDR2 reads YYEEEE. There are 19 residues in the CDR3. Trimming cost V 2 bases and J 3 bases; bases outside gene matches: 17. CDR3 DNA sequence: TGTGCCAGCAGCTTCCCCGGACAGGGAGGAATCAGCAGGACAGATACGCAGTATTTT. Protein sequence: CASSFPGQGGISRTDTQYF.

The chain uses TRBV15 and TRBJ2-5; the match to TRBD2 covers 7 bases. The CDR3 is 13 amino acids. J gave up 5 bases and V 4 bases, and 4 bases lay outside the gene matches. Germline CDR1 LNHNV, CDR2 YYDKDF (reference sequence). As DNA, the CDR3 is TGTGCCACCAGCATAAGCGGGACTGAGACCCAGTACTTC. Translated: CATSISGTETQYF. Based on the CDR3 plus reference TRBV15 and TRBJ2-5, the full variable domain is DAMVIQNPRYQVTQFGKPVTLSCSQTLNHNVMYWYQQKSSQAPKLLFHYYDKDFNNEADTPDNFQSRRPNTSFCFLDIRSPGLGDTAMYLCATSISGTETQYFGPGTRLLVL.

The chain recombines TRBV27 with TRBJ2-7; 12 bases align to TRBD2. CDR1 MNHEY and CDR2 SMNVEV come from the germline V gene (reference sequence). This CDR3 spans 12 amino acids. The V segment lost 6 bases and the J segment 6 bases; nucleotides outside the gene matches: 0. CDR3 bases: TGTGCCAGCAGGACTAGCGGGAGCGAGCAGTACTTC. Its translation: CASRTSGSEQYF.

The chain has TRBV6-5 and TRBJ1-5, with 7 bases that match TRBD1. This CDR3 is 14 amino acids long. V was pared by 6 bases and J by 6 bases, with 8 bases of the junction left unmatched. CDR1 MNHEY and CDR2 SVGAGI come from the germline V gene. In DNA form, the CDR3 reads TGTGCCAGCAGGGACAGGACCCGCGGTCAGCCCCAGCATTTT. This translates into CASRDRTRGQPQHF.

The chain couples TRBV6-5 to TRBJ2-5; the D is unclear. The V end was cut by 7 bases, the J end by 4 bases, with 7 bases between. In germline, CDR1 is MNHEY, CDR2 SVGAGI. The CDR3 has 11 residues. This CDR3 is CASTARETQYF. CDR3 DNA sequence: TGTGCCAGCACTGCACGAGAGACCCAGTACTTC.